Following are 19 T cell receptor beta chains from one sample sequenced in a study of human T cells and chemical hapten exposure. TCRdb processed the RACE reads anew with MiXCR; each CDR3 protein has one entry. The sample holds around 380,000 distinct CDR3 sequences; about 5% are singletons and the top ten take around 8%. Indicated time point: pre-sensitization, week 0. Sample treatment: therapeutic diphenylcyclopropenone sensitization with weekly scalp DPC. The sequencing here drew on whole blood, taken in connection with sensitization to the hapten diphenylcyclopropenone (DPC). All receptors derive from a woman under 30 with alopecia areata. Some clones in this sample may be carry-over from other donors' samples.

This chain uses TRBV10-3 with TRBJ1-2, with a tentative D call TRBD1 (5 bases). The ends were cut back, 7 bases at V and 1 base at J, with 10 bases in the middle. In germline, CDR1 is ENHRY, CDR2 SYGVKD. CDR3 length: 13 residues. CDR3 loop: CAINDDSNYGYTF. Written as DNA, the CDR3 is TGTGCCATCAACGACGACAGTAACTATGGCTACACCTTC.

This clonotype was seen at least ten times. CDR3 in DNA: TGTGCCAGCTCACCAAGGCCCACAGATACGCAGTATTTT. Encoded protein: CASSPRPTDTQYF. The J gene is TRBJ2-3, the V gene TRBV18; no firm D call. The germline gives CDR1 KGHSH, CDR2 LQKENI. This CDR3 is 13 amino acids long. V lost 2 bases to trimming and J lost 2 bases, with 5 bases between them.

As to this clonotype: A much more abundant neighbour one base away suggests this may be a read error. J is TRBJ2-7 and V is TRBV10-3, with a weak D call TRBD2 (6 bases). There are 15 residues in the CDR3. Germline CDR1 reads ENHRY; CDR2 reads SYGVKD. CDR3 region: CAIREGLQSSNEQYF. In DNA, the CDR3 is TGTGCCATCAGGGAGGGACTCCAGAGCTCCAACGAGCAGTACTTC.

This clonotype appeared many times. The chain combines TRBV5-8 with TRBJ2-6; 7 bases align to TRBD1. The ends lost 4 bases at V and 1 base at J; junction bases unmatched: 5. CDR1 is SGHTS and CDR2 is YDEGEE in the germline V gene. The CDR3 length is 16 residues. This CDR3 is CASSEWTGSGANVLTF. The CDR3 nucleotides are TGTGCCAGCAGCGAGTGGACAGGATCTGGGGCCAACGTCCTGACTTTC.

This clonotype occurred a few times. The gene calls are TRBV7-2 and TRBJ1-1; no definite D call. Deletions cut 3 bases from V and 4 bases from J, with 12 bases between. Germline CDR1 SGHTA, CDR2 FQGNSA. The CDR3 totals 14 residues. CDR3: CASSFDFGATEAFF. CDR3 in DNA: TGTGCCAGCAGCTTTGATTTCGGCGCCACTGAAGCTTTCTTT.

This chain uses TRBV5-8 with TRBJ2-6; D is ambiguous. With 2 bases removed from V and 4 bases from J, the gap between germline ends came to 10 bases. The germline V gene encodes CDR1 SGHTS and CDR2 YDEGEE. This CDR3 region has 15 residues. The CDR3 DNA reads TGTGCCAGCAGCTTATACGTAGGAGGGGCCAACGTCCTGACTTTC. Amino acid sequence: CASSLYVGGANVLTF.

The chain has TRBV15 and TRBJ2-7; weak D call: TRBD2 (5 bases). The CDR3 has 14 residues. CDR1 and CDR2 from the germline V gene are LNHNV and YYDKDF (reference sequence). Between the trimmed V and J ends, which lost 5 bases and 1 base, there was a span of 12 bases. CDR3 coding DNA: TGTGCCACCAGCGCAGACTACCGGTCCTACGAGCAGTACTTC. Translation gives CATSADYRSYEQYF.

In this sample, this clonotype turned up a few times. The chain has TRBV4-2 and TRBJ2-4; D not resolved. The V and J ends lost 4 bases and 4 bases respectively, with 17 bases between them. Per germline, CDR1 LGHNA and CDR2 YNFKEQ. The CDR3 is made up of 16 amino acids. CDR3 nucleotides: TGTGCCAGCAGCCGGACCCTCGGAGATATGAAAAACATTCAGTACTTC. It encodes CASSRTLGDMKNIQYF.

This clonotype was counted only a few times. V usage is TRBV2 and J usage is TRBJ1-2; tentative D call: TRBD1 (5 bases). The CDR3 length is 12 residues. V was clipped by 6 bases and J by 3 bases, with 8 bases between them. Per the germline V gene, CDR1 is SNHLY and CDR2 is FYNNEI. The CDR3 DNA reads as TGTGCCAGCAGGGCAGGGTACTATGGCTACACCTTC. Protein product: CASRAGYYGYTF.

The chain uses TRBV9 and TRBJ2-3, with D possibly matching TRBD2 (6 bases). V was clipped by 4 bases and J by 4 bases, with 19 bases between them. The CDR3 covers 16 residues. Germline V gene data show CDR1 as SGDLS and CDR2 as YYNGEE. Here the CDR3 DNA reads TGTGCCAGCAGCACGACTAGTCTGGCATCTGCAGATACGCAGTATTTT. Residues: CASSTTSLASADTQYF.

Ten or more counts support this clonotype. The chain uses TRBV4-1 and TRBJ1-5; 8 nucleotides match TRBD1. The V segment lost 4 bases and the J segment 5 bases; nucleotides outside the gene matches: 16. The CDR3 is 18 residues long. CDR1 and CDR2 (germline): MGHRA, YSYEKL. CDR3 residues: CASSPGGQGRGGHQPQHF. The DNA for the CDR3 is TGCGCCAGCAGCCCAGGGGGCCAGGGGAGGGGAGGTCATCAGCCCCAGCATTTT.

This clonotype has ten or more counts. The chain combines TRBV10-3 with TRBJ1-5; D possibly corresponds to TRBD1 (5 bases). Trimming took off 4 bases at V and 5 bases at J, with 15 bases between the two ends. This CDR3 has 15 residues. From germline, CDR1 is ENHRY and CDR2 SYGVKD. The CDR3 here is CAISALAGLDQPQHF. CDR3 DNA: TGTGCCATCAGTGCACTAGCAGGGCTGGATCAGCCCCAGCATTTT.

This clonotype has more than one count but fewer than ten. The J gene is TRBJ1-2, the V gene TRBV14; 9 positions match TRBD1. CDR1 SGHDN and CDR2 FVKESK come from the germline V gene. This CDR3 is 16 amino acids long. After removal of 4 bases from V and 4 bases from J, the junction contained 10 bases not matched to a gene. The CDR3 DNA is TGTGCCAGCAGCCCCGTTGGACAGGGGCCCTTCTATGGCTACACCTTC. Its translation: CASSPVGQGPFYGYTF.

There are many counts of this clonotype. The chain couples TRBV4-2 to TRBJ2-7, with D uncertain. The CDR3 loop spans 14 amino acids. V gave up 3 bases and J gave up 0 bases, with 9 bases separating them. CDR1 and CDR2 (germline): LGHNA, YNFKEQ. The CDR3 region has the DNA TGTGCCAGCAGCCAGGACGAGTACTCCTACGAGCAGTACTTC. Protein: CASSQDEYSYEQYF.

Of note for this clonotype: The junction shows a germline mismatch at one end, possibly a read error. The CDR3 DNA follows: TGCAGCGTTGAGACTCCTGGGACAGGACCCTCTTTC. Amino acids: CSVETPGTGPSF. The chain employs TRBV29-1 and TRBJ2-7; 8 positions match TRBD1. This CDR3 is built from 12 residues. Germline V gene sequence: CDR1 SQVTM, CDR2 ANQGSEA.

At least ten counts were recorded for this clonotype. V usage is TRBV2 and J usage is TRBJ1-1, with 7 nucleotides matching TRBD1. Germline V gives CDR1 SNHLY, CDR2 FYNNEI. This CDR3 spans 13 amino acids. J gave up 5 bases and V 6 bases, and 6 bases lay outside the gene matches. CDR3 in amino acids: CASSAGGVTEAFF. As DNA, the CDR3 is TGTGCCAGCAGCGCAGGGGGAGTTACTGAAGCTTTCTTT.

The rearrangement links TRBV5-1 to TRBJ2-5; D tentatively fits TRBD1 or TRBD2 (5 bases each). This CDR3 spans 15 amino acids. In germline, CDR1 is SGHRS, CDR2 YFSETQ. Trimming took off 4 bases at V and 4 bases at J, with 17 bases between the two ends. CDR3 DNA: TGCGCCAGCAGCCCCGGGACGGGGTTTGGAGAGACCCAGTACTTC. It translates to CASSPGTGFGETQYF.

This clonotype occurred many times. This rearrangement joins TRBV7-2 to TRBJ1-1; D might be TRBD1 (5 bases). Trimming took off 4 bases at V and 4 bases at J, with 16 bases between the two ends. CDR1 and CDR2 from the germline V gene are SGHTA and FQGNSA. The CDR3 is 15 amino acids. The CDR3 DNA is TGTGCCAGCAGCTCCCGGGGCCTGGTCGGCACTGAAGCTTTCTTT. It codes for CASSSRGLVGTEAFF. The whole variable domain, filled in from reference TRBV7-2 and TRBJ1-1, reads GAGVSQSPSNKVTEKGKDVELRCDPISGHTALYWYRQSLGQGLEFLIYFQGNSAPDKSGLPSDRFSAERTGGSVSTLTIQRTQQEDSAVYLCASSSRGLVGTEAFFGQGTRLTVV.

This clonotype was counted ten times or more. The gene calls are TRBV10-3 and TRBJ1-1; D call uncertain. Trimming shortened V by 0 bases and J by 0 bases, and 11 bases separated the two germline ends. The germline CDR1 and CDR2 sequences are ENHRY and SYGVKD. This CDR3 is 16 amino acids long. CDR3 in DNA: TGTGCCATCAGTGAGTCGGTCTTGGGTTTGAACACTGAAGCTTTCTTT. Translating it yields CAISESVLGLNTEAFF.